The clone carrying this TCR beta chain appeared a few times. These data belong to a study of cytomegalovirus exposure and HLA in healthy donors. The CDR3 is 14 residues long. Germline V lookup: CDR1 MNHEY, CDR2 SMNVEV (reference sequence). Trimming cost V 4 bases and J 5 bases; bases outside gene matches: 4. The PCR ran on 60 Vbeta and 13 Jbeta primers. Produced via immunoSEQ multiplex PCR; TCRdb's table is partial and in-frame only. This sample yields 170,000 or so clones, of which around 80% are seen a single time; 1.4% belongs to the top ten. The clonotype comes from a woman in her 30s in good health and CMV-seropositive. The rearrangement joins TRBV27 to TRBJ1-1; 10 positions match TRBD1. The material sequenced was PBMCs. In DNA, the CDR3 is TGTGCCAGCAGTTCCGGGACAGGGGAGACTGAAGCTTTCTTT. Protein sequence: CASSSGTGETEAFF.